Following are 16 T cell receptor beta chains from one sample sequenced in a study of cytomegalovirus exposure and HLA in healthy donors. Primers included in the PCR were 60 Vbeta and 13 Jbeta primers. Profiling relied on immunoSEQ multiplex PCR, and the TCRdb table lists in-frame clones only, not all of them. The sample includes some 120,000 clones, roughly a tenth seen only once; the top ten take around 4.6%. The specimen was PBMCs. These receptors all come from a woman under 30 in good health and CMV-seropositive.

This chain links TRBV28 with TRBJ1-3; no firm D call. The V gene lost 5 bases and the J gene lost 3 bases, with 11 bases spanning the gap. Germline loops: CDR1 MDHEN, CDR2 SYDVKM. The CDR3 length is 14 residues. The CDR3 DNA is TGTGCCAGCAGTCTAGGGAGGAATGGAAACACCATATATTTT. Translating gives CASSLGRNGNTIYF.

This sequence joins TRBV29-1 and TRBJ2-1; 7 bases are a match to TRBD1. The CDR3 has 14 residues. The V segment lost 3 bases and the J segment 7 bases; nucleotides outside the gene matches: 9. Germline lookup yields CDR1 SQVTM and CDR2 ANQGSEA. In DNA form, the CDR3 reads TGCAGCGTTGAGAGGGGGCTTTCGGGAAATGAGCAGTTCTTC. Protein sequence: CSVERGLSGNEQFF.

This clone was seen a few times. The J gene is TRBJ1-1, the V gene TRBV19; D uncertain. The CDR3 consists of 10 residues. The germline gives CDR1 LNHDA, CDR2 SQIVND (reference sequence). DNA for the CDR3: TGTGCTACCTACCTCTCTGAAGCTTTCTTT. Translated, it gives CATYLSEAFF. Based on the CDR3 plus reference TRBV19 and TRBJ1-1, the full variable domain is DGGITQSPKYLFRKEGQNVTLSCEQNLNHDAMYWYRQDPGQGLRLIYYSQIVNDFQKGDIAEGYSVSREKKESFPLTVTSAQKNPTAFYLCATYLSEAFFGQGTRLTVV.

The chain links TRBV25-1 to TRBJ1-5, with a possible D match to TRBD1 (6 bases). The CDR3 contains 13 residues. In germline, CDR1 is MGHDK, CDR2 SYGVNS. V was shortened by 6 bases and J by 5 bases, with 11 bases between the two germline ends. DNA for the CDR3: TGTGCCAGCAGCAAGGGGGGGGATCAGCCCCAGCATTTT. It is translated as CASSKGGDQPQHF.

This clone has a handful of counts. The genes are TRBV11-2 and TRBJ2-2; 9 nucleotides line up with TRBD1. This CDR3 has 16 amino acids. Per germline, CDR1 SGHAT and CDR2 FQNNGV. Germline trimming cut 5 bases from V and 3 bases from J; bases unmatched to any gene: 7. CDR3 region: CASSPRDRVDTGELFF. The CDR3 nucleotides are TGTGCCAGCAGCCCTCGGGACAGGGTGGACACCGGGGAGCTGTTTTTT.

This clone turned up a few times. CDR3 DNA: TGCGCCAGCAGCGCGGGTGGGTCGGGTTGGGAGACCCAGTACTTC. Amino acid sequence: CASSAGGSGWETQYF. J is TRBJ2-5 and V is TRBV5-1, with D tentatively TRBD2 (5 bases). Looked up from germline, CDR1 is SGHRS and CDR2 is YFSETQ. The CDR3 totals 15 residues. The V end was cut by 4 bases, the J end by 5 bases, with 18 bases between.

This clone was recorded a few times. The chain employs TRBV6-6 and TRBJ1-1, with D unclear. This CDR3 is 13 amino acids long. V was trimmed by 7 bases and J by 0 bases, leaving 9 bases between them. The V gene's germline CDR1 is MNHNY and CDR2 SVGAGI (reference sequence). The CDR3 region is CASTNGMNTEAFF. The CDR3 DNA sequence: TGTGCCAGCACCAACGGTATGAACACTGAAGCTTTCTTT.

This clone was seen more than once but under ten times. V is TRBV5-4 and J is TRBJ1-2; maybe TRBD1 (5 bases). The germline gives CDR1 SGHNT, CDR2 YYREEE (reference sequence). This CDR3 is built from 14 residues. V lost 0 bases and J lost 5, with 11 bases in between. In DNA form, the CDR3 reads TGTGCCAGCAGCTTGGAGGGGTCCTGGTATGGCTACACCTTC. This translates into CASSLEGSWYGYTF.

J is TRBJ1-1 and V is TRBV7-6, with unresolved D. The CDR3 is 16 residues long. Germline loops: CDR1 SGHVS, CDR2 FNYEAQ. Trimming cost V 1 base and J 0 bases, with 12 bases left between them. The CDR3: CASSLGWGAMNTEAFF. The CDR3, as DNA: TGTGCCAGCAGCTTAGGATGGGGAGCCATGAACACTGAAGCTTTCTTT.

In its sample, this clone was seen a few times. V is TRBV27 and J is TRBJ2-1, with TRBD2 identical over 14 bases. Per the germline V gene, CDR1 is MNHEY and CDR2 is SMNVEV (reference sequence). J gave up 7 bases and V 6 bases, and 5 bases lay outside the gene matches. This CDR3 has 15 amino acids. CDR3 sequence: CASRLGTSGRNEQFF. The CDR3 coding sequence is TGTGCCAGCAGATTAGGGACTAGCGGGAGAAATGAGCAGTTCTTC.

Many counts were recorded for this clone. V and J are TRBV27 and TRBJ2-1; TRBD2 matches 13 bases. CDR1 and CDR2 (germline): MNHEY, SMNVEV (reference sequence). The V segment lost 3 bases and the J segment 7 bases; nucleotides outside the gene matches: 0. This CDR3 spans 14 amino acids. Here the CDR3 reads CASSLTSGRNEQFF. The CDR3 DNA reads TGTGCCAGCAGTTTGACTAGCGGGAGGAATGAGCAGTTCTTC.

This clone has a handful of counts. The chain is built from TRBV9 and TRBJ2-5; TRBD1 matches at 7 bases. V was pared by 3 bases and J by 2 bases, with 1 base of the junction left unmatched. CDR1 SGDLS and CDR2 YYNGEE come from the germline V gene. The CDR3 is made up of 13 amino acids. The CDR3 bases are TGTGCCAGCAGCGGGACAGGACAAGAGACCCAGTACTTC. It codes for CASSGTGQETQYF. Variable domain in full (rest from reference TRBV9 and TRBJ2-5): DSGVTQTPKHLITATGQRVTLRCSPRSGDLSVYWYQQSLDQGLQFLIQYYNGEERAKGNILERFSAQQFPDLHSELNLSSLELGDSALYFCASSGTGQETQYFGPGTRLLVL.

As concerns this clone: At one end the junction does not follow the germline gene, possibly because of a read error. CDR3: CASSPGQGPFSLAF. CDR3 bases: TGTGCCAGCAGCCCGGGACAGGGACCTTTCTCCTTGGCTTTC. The chain has TRBV5-6 and TRBJ2-6, with 9 nucleotides matching TRBD1. The V gene's germline CDR1 is SGHDT and CDR2 YYEEEE. This CDR3 has 14 amino acids.

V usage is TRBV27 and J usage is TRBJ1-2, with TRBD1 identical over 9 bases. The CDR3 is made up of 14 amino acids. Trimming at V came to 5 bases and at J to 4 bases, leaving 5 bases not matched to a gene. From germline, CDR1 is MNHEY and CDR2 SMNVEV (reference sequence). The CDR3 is CASSPGTGLYGYTF. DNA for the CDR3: TGTGCCAGCAGTCCTGGGACAGGGCTCTATGGCTACACCTTC.

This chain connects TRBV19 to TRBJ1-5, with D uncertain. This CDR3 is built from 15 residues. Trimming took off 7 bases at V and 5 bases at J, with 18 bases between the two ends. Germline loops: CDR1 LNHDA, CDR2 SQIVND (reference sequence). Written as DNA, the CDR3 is TGTGCCAGTAAGGCCCAGGAGGGAGGTTATCAGCCCCAGCATTTT. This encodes CASKAQEGGYQPQHF.

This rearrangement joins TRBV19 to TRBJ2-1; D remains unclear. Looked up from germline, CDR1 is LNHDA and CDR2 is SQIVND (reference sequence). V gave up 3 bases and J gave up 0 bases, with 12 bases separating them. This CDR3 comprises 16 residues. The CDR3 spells CASSIKWASSYNEQFF. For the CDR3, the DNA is TGTGCCAGTAGTATTAAGTGGGCCTCCTCCTACAATGAGCAGTTCTTC.